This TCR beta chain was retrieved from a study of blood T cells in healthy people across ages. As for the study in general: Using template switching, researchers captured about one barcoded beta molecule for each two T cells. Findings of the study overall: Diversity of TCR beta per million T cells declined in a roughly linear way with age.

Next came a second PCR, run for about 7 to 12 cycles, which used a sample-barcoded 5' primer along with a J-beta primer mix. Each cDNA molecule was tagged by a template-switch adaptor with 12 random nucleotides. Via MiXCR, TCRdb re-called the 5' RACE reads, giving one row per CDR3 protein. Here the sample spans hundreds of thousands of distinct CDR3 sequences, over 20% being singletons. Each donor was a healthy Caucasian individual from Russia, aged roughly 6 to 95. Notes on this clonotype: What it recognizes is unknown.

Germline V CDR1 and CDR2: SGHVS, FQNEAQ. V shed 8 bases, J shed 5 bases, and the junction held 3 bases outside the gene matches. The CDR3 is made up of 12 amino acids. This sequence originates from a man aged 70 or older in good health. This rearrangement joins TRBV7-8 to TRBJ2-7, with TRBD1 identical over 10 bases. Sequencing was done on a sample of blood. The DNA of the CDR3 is TGTGCCAGCGGGACAGGGGTGAACGAGCAGTACTTC. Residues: CASGTGVNEQYF.